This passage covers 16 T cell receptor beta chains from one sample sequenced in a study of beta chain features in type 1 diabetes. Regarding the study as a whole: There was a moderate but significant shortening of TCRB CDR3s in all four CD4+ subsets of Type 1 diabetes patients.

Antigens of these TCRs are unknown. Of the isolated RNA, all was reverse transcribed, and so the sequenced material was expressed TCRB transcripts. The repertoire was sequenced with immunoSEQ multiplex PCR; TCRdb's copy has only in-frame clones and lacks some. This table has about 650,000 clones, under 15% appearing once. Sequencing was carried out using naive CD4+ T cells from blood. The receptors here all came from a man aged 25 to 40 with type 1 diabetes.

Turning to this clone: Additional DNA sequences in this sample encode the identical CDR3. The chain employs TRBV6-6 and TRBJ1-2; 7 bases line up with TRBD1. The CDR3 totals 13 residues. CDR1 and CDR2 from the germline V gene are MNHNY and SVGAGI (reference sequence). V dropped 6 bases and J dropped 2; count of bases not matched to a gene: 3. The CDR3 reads CASSSTGNYGYTF. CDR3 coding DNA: TGTGCCAGCAGCTCGACAGGGAACTATGGCTACACCTTC.

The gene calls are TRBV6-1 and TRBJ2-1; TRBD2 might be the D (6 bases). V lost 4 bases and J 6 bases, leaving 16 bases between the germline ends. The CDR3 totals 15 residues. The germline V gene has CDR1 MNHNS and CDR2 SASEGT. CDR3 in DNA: TGTGCCAGCAGTGTCACTAGCAACGCCCGCAATGAGCAGTTCTTC. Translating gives CASSVTSNARNEQFF.

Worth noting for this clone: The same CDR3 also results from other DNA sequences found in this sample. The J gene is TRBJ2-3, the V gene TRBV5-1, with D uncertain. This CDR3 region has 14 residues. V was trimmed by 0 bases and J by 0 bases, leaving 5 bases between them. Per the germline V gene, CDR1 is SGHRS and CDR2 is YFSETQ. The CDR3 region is CASSLGVSTDTQYF. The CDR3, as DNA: TGCGCCAGCAGCTTGGGAGTTAGCACAGATACGCAGTATTTT.

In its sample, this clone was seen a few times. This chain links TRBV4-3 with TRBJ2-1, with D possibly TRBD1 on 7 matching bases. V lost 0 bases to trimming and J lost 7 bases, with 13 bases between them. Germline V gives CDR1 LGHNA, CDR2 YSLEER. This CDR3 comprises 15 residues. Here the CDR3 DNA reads TGCGCCAGCAGCCAAGACAGGGGGGTATGGAATGAGCAGTTCTTC. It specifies CASSQDRGVWNEQFF.

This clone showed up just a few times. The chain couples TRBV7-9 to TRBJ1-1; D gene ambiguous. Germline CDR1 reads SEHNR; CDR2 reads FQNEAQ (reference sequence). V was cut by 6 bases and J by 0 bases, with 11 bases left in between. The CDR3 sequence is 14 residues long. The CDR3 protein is CASSLAGMNTEAFF. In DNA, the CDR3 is TGTGCCAGCAGTTTGGCGGGTATGAACACTGAAGCTTTCTTT.

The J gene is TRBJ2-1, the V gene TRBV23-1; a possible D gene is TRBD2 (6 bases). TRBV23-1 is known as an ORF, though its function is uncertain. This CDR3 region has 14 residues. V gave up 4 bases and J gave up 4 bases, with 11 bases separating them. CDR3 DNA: TGCGCCAGCAGTCTCCGGGACTGTTACAATGAGCAGTTCTTC. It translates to CASSLRDCYNEQFF.

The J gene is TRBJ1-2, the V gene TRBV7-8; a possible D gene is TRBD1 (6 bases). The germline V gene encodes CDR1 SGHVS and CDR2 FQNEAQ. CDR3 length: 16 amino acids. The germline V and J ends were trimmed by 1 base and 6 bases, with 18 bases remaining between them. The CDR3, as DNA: TGTGCCAGCAGCTTAGTCCCTTCCCAGGGGTGGGATGGCTACACCTTC. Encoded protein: CASSLVPSQGWDGYTF.

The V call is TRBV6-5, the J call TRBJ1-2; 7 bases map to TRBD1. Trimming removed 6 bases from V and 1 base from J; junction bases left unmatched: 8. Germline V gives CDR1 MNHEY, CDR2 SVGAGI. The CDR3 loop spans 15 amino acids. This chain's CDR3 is CASRTRDSRNYGYTF. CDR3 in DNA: TGTGCCAGCAGAACCCGGGACAGCCGTAACTATGGCTACACCTTC.

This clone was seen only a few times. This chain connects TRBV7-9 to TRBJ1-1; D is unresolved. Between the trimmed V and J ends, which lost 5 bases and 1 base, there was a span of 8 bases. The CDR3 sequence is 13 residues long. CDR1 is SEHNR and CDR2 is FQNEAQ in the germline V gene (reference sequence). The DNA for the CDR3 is TGTGCCAGCAGCCCCGCATGGAACACTGAAGCTTTCTTT. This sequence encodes CASSPAWNTEAFF.

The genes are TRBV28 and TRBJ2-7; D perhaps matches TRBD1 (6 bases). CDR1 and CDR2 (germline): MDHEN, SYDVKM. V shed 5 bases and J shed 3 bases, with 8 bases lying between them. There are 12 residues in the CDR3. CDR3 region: CASSQDSYEQYF. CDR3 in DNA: TGTGCCAGCAGTCAGGACAGCTACGAGCAGTACTTC.

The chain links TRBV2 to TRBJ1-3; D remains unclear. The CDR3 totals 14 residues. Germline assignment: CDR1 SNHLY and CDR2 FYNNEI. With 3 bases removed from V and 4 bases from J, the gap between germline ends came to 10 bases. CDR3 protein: CASSDPPVGNTIYF. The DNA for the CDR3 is TGTGCCAGCAGTGATCCCCCCGTCGGAAACACCATATATTTT.

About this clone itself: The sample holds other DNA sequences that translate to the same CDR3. The CDR3 loop is CAWSVRDNQPQHF. CDR3 sequence (DNA): TGTGCCTGGAGTGTACGGGACAATCAGCCCCAGCATTTT. This chain joins TRBV30 and TRBJ1-5; D remains ambiguous. Germline assignment: CDR1 GTSNPN and CDR2 SVGIG (reference sequence). V gave up 0 bases and J gave up 3 bases, with 6 bases separating them. This CDR3 region has 13 residues.

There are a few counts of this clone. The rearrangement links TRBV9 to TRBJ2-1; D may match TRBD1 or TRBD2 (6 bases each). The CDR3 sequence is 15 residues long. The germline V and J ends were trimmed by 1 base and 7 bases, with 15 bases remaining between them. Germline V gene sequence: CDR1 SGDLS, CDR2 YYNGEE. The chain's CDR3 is CASSVRVGGPNEQFF. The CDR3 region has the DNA TGTGCCAGCAGCGTACGGGTCGGGGGCCCTAATGAGCAGTTCTTC.

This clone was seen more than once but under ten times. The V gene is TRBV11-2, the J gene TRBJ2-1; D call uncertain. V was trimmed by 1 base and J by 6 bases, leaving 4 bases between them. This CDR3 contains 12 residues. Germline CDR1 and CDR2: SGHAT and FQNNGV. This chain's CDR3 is CASSLAGNEQFF. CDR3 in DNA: TGTGCCAGCAGCTTAGCAGGCAATGAGCAGTTCTTC.

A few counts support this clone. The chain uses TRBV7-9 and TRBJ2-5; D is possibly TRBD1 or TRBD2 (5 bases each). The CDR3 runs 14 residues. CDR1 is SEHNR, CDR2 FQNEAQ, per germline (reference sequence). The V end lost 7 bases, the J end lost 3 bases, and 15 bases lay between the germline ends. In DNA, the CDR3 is TGTGCCAGCACCAAGGTGGGGACCGAAGAGACCCAGTACTTC. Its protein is CASTKVGTEETQYF.

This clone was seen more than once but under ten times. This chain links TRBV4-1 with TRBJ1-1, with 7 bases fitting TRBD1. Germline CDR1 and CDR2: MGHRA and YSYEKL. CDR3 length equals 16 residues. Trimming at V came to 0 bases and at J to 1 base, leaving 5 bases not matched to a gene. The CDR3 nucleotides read TGCGCCAGCAGCCAAGAGACGGGGACAGAGAACACTGAAGCTTTCTTT. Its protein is CASSQETGTENTEAFF.